This TCR beta chain was obtained from a study of T cells of healthy individuals. Notes on this clonotype: At one end, the junction sequence differs from germline, possibly due to a read error.

Each CDR3 protein gets one entry after TCRdb re-called the 5' RACE reads with MiXCR. The sample holds 55,000 to 65,000 distinct CDR3 sequences, about 16% seen once. CDR3 length: 11 amino acids. This TCR derives from a human donor in good health. This chain links TRBV12-3 or TRBV12-4 with TRBJ2-5; D is unresolved. Here the CDR3 DNA reads TGTGCCAGCAGTTTAGGAGAGACCAAGTACTTC. Translation gives CASSLGETKYF.